This entry lists 27 T cell receptor beta chains sequenced from one sample in a study of control samples from healthy donors and cancer patients. TCRdb's copy holds only in-frame clones and misses some; the assay was immunoSEQ multiplex PCR. Of 90,000 to 150,000 clones listed, approximately 90% are singletons. The source material was blood. Source of these receptors: a man aged 40-49 years in good health.

This clone was seen a single time. The V gene is TRBV6-6, the J gene TRBJ1-2, with 7 bases matching TRBD1. From germline, CDR1 is MNHNY and CDR2 SVGAGI (reference sequence). CDR3 size: 13 residues. With V trimmed by 6 bases and J by 6 bases, 7 bases remained unmatched. The CDR3 sequence is CASSTNDRDGYTF. DNA for the CDR3: TGTGCCAGCAGCACCAATGACAGGGATGGCTACACCTTC.

This clone was counted once. This chain links TRBV29-1 with TRBJ2-7, with TRBD1 identical over 7 bases. In germline, CDR1 is SQVTM, CDR2 ANQGSEA. CDR3 length equals 12 residues. V trimming: 4 bases; J trimming: 5 bases; junction bases outside the gene matches: 5. DNA of the CDR3: TGCAGCGTTGGTAAAGGGGGCGACGAGCAGTACTTC. Amino acid sequence: CSVGKGGDEQYF.

The chain has TRBV19 and TRBJ1-1; TRBD1 aligns across 7 bases. The CDR3 runs 15 residues. V shed 2 bases, J shed 0 bases, and the junction held 3 bases outside the gene matches. The V gene's germline CDR1 is LNHDA and CDR2 SQIVND (reference sequence). The CDR3 here is CASSIRTGMNTEAFF. CDR3 sequence (DNA): TGTGCCAGTAGTATAAGGACAGGAATGAACACTGAAGCTTTCTTT.

This clone appeared a few times. The CDR3 spells CAWSVRRGSGEQYF. The CDR3 coding sequence is TGTGCCTGGAGTGTACGCAGGGGTTCAGGTGAGCAGTACTTC. The chain links TRBV30 to TRBJ2-7, with D perhaps TRBD1 (6 bases). The V gene's germline CDR1 is GTSNPN and CDR2 SVGIG (reference sequence). The CDR3 covers 14 residues. The V gene lost 0 bases and the J gene lost 7 bases, with 16 bases spanning the gap.

The chain carries TRBV19 and TRBJ1-4, with 8 bases lining up with TRBD1. Germline CDR1 LNHDA, CDR2 SQIVND (reference sequence). J lost 0 bases, V lost 4 bases, and 1 base had no gene match. The CDR3 sequence is 15 residues long. As DNA, the CDR3 is TGTGCCAGTAGTAGGGACAGGACAACTAATGAAAAACTGTTTTTT. It is translated as CASSRDRTTNEKLFF.

The CDR3 reads CASSSTDRGRLDGYTF. DNA of the CDR3: TGTGCCAGCAGCTCTACCGACAGGGGGCGCCTCGACGGCTACACCTTC. The chain employs TRBV7-2 and TRBJ1-2; the match to TRBD1 covers 10 bases. Trimming removed 4 bases from V and 8 bases from J; junction bases left unmatched: 13. Germline assignment: CDR1 SGHTA and CDR2 FQGNSA. This CDR3 comprises 16 residues.

V and J are TRBV9 and TRBJ2-2; D is tentatively TRBD1 or TRBD2 (5 bases each). CDR1 is SGDLS, CDR2 YYNGEE, per germline. Trimming took 4 bases from V and 1 from J, leaving 14 bases between them. CDR3 size: 16 residues. The CDR3 region is CASSPGRMLNTGELFF. The CDR3 region has the DNA TGTGCCAGCAGCCCAGGGAGAATGCTGAACACCGGGGAGCTGTTTTTT.

The chain has TRBV29-1 and TRBJ2-7, with D possibly being TRBD2 (7 bases). The CDR3 runs 13 residues. The germline CDR1 and CDR2 sequences are SQVTM and ANQGSEA. Trimming took off 4 bases at V and 7 bases at J, with 17 bases between the two ends. CDR3 bases: TGCAGCGTTGCGTTGGGGGGGCCAGGGGAGCAGTACTTC. Translation gives CSVALGGPGEQYF.

The chain is built from TRBV2 and TRBJ1-5; 7 bases line up with TRBD1. This CDR3 is 14 amino acids long. The V gene end was trimmed by 7 bases and the J gene end by 2 bases; junction bases not matched to a gene: 5. Per the germline V gene, CDR1 is SNHLY and CDR2 is FYNNEI. For the CDR3, the DNA is TGTGCCAGCATCGACAGGGCCGGCAATCAGCCCCAGCATTTT. Amino acids: CASIDRAGNQPQHF.

This clone turned up a few times. V usage is TRBV24-1 and J usage is TRBJ1-5, with D hard to call. The CDR3 contains 13 residues. The ends were cut back, 9 bases at V and 4 bases at J, with 12 bases in the middle. The V gene's germline CDR1 is KGHDR and CDR2 SFDVKD. Written as DNA, the CDR3 is TGTGCCACCTCCCGGGCAAGTAATCAGCCCCAGCATTTT. It encodes CATSRASNQPQHF.

The rearrangement links TRBV9 to TRBJ1-2; possibly TRBD1 for D (5 bases). The ends were cut back, 4 bases at V and 6 bases at J, with 16 bases in the middle. This CDR3 has 14 amino acids. CDR1 is SGDLS and CDR2 is YYNGEE in the germline V gene. The chain's CDR3 is CASSLTGQGDGYTF. The CDR3 nucleotides are TGTGCCAGCAGCTTAACAGGCCAGGGCGATGGCTACACCTTC.

The V gene is TRBV30, the J gene TRBJ2-1; TRBD1 agrees at 7 bases. The length of the CDR3 is 15 residues. Germline V CDR1 and CDR2: GTSNPN, SVGIG (reference sequence). Trimming took 3 bases from V and 0 from J; bases not matched to a gene: 5. This CDR3 is CAWSGQASSYNEQFF. The CDR3 nucleotides are TGTGCCTGGAGCGGACAGGCCAGCTCCTACAATGAGCAGTTCTTC. Variable domain in full (rest from reference TRBV30 and TRBJ2-1): SQTIHQWPATLVQPVGSPLSLECTVEGTSNPNLYWYRQAAGRGLQLLFYSVGIGQISSEVPQNLSASRPQDRQFILSSKKLLLSDSGFYLCAWSGQASSYNEQFFGPGTRLTVL.

V is TRBV19 and J is TRBJ1-2; D gene unclear. The V gene's germline CDR1 is LNHDA and CDR2 SQIVND (reference sequence). This CDR3 is 15 amino acids long. The germline V and J ends were trimmed by 3 bases and 0 bases, with 11 bases remaining between them. The CDR3 here is CASSIASTTNYGYTF. In DNA, the CDR3 is TGTGCCAGTAGTATTGCCAGCACTACTAACTATGGCTACACCTTC. Drawing the rest from reference TRBV19 and TRBJ1-2, the complete variable domain is DGGITQSPKYLFRKEGQNVTLSCEQNLNHDAMYWYRQDPGQGLRLIYYSQIVNDFQKGDIAEGYSVSREKKESFPLTVTSAQKNPTAFYLCASSIASTTNYGYTFGSGTRLTVV.

The chain employs TRBV14 and TRBJ2-5; 7 nucleotides line up with TRBD1. Trimming cost V 4 bases and J 5 bases; bases outside gene matches: 10. Germline assignment: CDR1 SGHDN and CDR2 FVKESK. The CDR3 is 15 amino acids. DNA for the CDR3: TGTGCCAGCAGCCCCCACCTGGGCAGGGGGGAGACCCAGTACTTC. It codes for CASSPHLGRGETQYF.

The chain couples TRBV3-1 (or the pseudogene TRBV3-2) to TRBJ2-7; 7 bases map to TRBD2. This CDR3 is 16 amino acids long. J lost 6 bases, V lost 1 base, and 12 bases had no gene match. The germline V gene encodes CDR1 LGHDT and CDR2 YNNKEL (reference sequence). DNA of the CDR3: TGTGCCAGCAGCCAAGCGTGGCAAGCGGGGATGGGCGAGCAGTACTTC. This translates into CASSQAWQAGMGEQYF.

The chain combines TRBV12-3 or TRBV12-4 with TRBJ2-1; no definite D call. The CDR3 length is 13 residues. Deletions cut 6 bases from V and 6 bases from J, with 12 bases between. CDR3 bases: TGTGCCAGCAGCCATGGGTGGGGCAATGAGCAGTTCTTC. Encoded protein: CASSHGWGNEQFF.

The J gene is TRBJ1-3, the V gene TRBV4-2; no clear D gene. The CDR3 spans 16 residues. Germline assignment: CDR1 LGHNA and CDR2 YNFKEQ. Trimming left V 1 base short and J 0 bases short, with 10 bases between. As DNA, the CDR3 is TGTGCCAGCAGCCAAGCCCTGACCCGCTCTGGAAACACCATATATTTT. Amino acid sequence: CASSQALTRSGNTIYF.

V gene TRBV29-1 combines with J gene TRBJ2-6; no reliable D call. CDR3 length: 13 amino acids. Looked up from germline, CDR1 is SQVTM and CDR2 is ANQGSEA. V lost 4 bases to trimming and J lost 1 base, with 5 bases between them. The CDR3 region is CSVAESGANVLTF. DNA of the CDR3: TGCAGCGTTGCCGAGTCTGGGGCCAACGTCCTGACTTTC.

The chain joins TRBV5-5 to TRBJ2-5; D remains ambiguous. CDR3 size: 15 residues. The germline CDR1 and CDR2 sequences are SGHKS and YYEKEE (reference sequence). V was pared by 0 bases and J by 1 base, with 10 bases between. The CDR3 nucleotides read TGTGCCAGCAGCTTGGAGGCAGCCTTCCAAGAGACCCAGTACTTC. It yields the protein CASSLEAAFQETQYF.

This chain joins TRBV28 and TRBJ2-3, with D hard to call. Trimming stripped 3 bases from V and 0 bases from J, with 1 base between. The germline V gene encodes CDR1 MDHEN and CDR2 SYDVKM. This CDR3 spans 12 amino acids. Here the CDR3 DNA reads TGTGCCAGCAGTTTGAGCACAGATACGCAGTATTTT. Amino acid sequence: CASSLSTDTQYF.

This clone is labeled medium-sized (0.01 to 0.1%). This chain connects TRBV11-3 to TRBJ1-3; D is uncertain. Per the germline V gene, CDR1 is SGHNT and CDR2 is YENEEA. Trimming shortened V by 1 base and J by 2 bases, and 6 bases separated the two germline ends. This CDR3 has 14 residues. Here the CDR3 reads CASSLASPGNTIYF. The CDR3 region has the DNA TGTGCCAGCAGCTTAGCGTCACCTGGAAACACCATATATTTT. Variable domain in full (rest from reference TRBV11-3 and TRBJ1-3): EAGVVQSPRYKIIEKKQPVAFWCNPISGHNTLYWYLQNLGQGPELLIRYENEEAVDDSQLPKDRFSAERLKGVDSTLKIQPAELGDSAVYLCASSLASPGNTIYFGEGSWLTVV.

The chain has TRBV27 and TRBJ1-2; D might be TRBD1 (6 bases). The V and J ends lost 7 bases and 8 bases respectively, with 20 bases between them. This CDR3 has 14 amino acids. Germline values: CDR1 MNHEY, CDR2 SMNVEV (reference sequence). The CDR3 DNA is TGTGCCAGCACCCCCATGGGGGGGCTGAGCGGCTACACCTTC. The encoded protein is CASTPMGGLSGYTF.

On this clone: Its ends do not fully match the called genes, so a read error is possible. The V call is TRBV11-3, the J call TRBJ2-1; D ambiguous. Germline V gives CDR1 SGHNT, CDR2 YENEEA. The CDR3 runs to 15 residues. Written as DNA, the CDR3 is TGTGCCAGCAGCTTAGAAAGCCAGCTCTACAATGAGCAATTCTTC. This codes for CASSLESQLYNEQFF.

In DNA form, the CDR3 reads TGTGCCAGCAGCCCCACAGGGTCGGCTTTCATAGATACGCAGTATTTT. Translating it yields CASSPTGSAFIDTQYF. The rearrangement uses TRBV9 and TRBJ2-3; TRBD1 might be the D (6 bases). The CDR3 totals 16 residues. Germline CDR1 and CDR2: SGDLS and YYNGEE. V lost 4 bases and J lost 5, with 20 bases in between.

This chain links TRBV24-1 with TRBJ2-2; unclear D gene. This CDR3 is built from 14 residues. CDR1 and CDR2 (germline): KGHDR, SFDVKD. V was trimmed by 5 bases and J by 1 base, leaving 7 bases between them. CDR3 coding DNA: TGTGCCACCAGTGGTCCAGGGAACACCGGGGAGCTGTTTTTT. Protein product: CATSGPGNTGELFF.

The rearrangement links TRBV29-1 to TRBJ1-2; possible D gene TRBD1, 6 bases. Germline CDR1 is SQVTM and CDR2 is ANQGSEA. This CDR3 spans 13 amino acids. V was cut by 3 bases and J by 4 bases, with 12 bases left in between. The CDR3 DNA sequence: TGCAGCGTTGACAGGGGACACTTCTATGGCTACACCTTC. This sequence encodes CSVDRGHFYGYTF.

This rearrangement joins TRBV5-6 to TRBJ1-2, with D possibly being TRBD1 (5 bases). There are 15 residues in the CDR3. Between the trimmed V and J ends, which lost 0 bases and 1 base, there was a span of 10 bases. The germline CDR1 and CDR2 sequences are SGHDT and YYEEEE. In nucleotides, the CDR3 is TGTGCCAGCAGCTTGGCCTTGCAGGGTAACTATGGCTACACCTTC. Encoded protein: CASSLALQGNYGYTF.